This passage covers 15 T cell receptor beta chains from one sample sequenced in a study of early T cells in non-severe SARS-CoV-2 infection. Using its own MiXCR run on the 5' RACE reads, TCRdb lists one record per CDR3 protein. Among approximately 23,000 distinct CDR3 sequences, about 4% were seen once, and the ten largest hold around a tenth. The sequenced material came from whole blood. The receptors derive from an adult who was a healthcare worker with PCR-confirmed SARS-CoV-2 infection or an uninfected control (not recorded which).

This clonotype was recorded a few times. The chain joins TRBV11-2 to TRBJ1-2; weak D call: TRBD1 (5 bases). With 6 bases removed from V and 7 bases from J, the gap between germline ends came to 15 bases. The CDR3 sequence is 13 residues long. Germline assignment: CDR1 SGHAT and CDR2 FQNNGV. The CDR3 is CASSLSAGTGYTF. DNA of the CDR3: TGTGCCAGCAGTCTTTCCGCAGGGACTGGCTACACCTTC.

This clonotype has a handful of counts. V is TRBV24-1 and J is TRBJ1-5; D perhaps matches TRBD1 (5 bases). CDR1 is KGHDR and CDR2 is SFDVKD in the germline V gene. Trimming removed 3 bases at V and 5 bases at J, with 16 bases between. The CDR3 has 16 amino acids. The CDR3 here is CATSDGRLGQDQPQHF. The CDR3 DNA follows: TGTGCCACCAGTGATGGCCGATTGGGGCAAGATCAGCCCCAGCATTTT.

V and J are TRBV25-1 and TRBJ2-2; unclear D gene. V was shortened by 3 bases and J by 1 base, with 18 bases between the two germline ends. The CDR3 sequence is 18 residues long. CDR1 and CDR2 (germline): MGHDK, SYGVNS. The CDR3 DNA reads TGTGCCAGCAGTGAGGCCATACCAGGCTGGGGGAACACCGGGGAGCTGTTTTTT. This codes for CASSEAIPGWGNTGELFF.

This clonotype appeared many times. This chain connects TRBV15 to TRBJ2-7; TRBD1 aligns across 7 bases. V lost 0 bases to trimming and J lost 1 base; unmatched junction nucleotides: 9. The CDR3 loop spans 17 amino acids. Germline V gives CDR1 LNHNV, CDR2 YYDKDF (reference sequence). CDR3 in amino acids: CATSRDWGTALSYEQYF. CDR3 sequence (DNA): TGTGCCACCAGCAGAGATTGGGGGACAGCTCTGTCCTACGAGCAGTACTTC.

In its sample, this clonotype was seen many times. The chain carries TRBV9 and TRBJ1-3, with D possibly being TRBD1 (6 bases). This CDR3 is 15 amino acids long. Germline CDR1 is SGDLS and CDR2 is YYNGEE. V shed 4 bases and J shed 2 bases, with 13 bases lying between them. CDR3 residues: CASSPPQGTGNTIYF. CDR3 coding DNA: TGTGCCAGCAGCCCGCCTCAGGGGACTGGAAACACCATATATTTT.

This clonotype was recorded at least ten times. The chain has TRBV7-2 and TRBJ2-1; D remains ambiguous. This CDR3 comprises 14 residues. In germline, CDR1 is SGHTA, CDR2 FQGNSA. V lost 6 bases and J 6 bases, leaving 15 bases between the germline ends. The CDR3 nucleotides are TGTGCCAGCAGTCGACCGGGCCCGGGCAATGAGCAGTTCTTC. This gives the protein CASSRPGPGNEQFF.

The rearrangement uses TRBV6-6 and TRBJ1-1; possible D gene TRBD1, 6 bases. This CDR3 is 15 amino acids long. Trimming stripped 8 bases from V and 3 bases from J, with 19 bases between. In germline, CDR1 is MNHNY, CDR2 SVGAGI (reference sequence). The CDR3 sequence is CASAPPGGRHTEAFF. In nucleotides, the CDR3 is TGTGCCAGCGCCCCCCCCGGGGGCAGACACACTGAAGCTTTCTTT.

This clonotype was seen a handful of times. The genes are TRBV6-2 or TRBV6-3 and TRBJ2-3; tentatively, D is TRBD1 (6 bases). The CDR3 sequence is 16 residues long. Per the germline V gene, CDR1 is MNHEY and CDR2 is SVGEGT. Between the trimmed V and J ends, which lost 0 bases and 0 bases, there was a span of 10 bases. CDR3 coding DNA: TGTGCCAGCAGTTACTCGAAGGACAGTAGCACAGATACGCAGTATTTT. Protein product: CASSYSKDSSTDTQYF.

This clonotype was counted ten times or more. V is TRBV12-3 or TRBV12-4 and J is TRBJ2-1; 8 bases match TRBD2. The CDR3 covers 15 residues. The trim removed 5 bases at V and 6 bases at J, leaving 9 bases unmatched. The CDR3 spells CASSNLAGLGNEQFF. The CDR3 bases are TGTGCCAGCAGTAACTTAGCGGGGTTGGGCAATGAGCAGTTCTTC.

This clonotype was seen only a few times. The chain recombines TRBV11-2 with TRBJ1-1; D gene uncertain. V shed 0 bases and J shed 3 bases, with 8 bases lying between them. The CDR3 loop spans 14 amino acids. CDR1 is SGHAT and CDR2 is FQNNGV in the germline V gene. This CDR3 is CASSLDPAYTEAFF. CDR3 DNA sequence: TGTGCCAGCAGCTTAGATCCAGCTTACACTGAAGCTTTCTTT.

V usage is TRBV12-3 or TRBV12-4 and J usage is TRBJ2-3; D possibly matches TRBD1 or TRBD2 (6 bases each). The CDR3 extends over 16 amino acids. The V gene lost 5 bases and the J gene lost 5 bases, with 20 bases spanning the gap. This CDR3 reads CASSRRDWGREDTQYF. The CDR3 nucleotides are TGTGCCAGCAGTCGGCGGGACTGGGGGCGAGAAGATACGCAGTATTTT.

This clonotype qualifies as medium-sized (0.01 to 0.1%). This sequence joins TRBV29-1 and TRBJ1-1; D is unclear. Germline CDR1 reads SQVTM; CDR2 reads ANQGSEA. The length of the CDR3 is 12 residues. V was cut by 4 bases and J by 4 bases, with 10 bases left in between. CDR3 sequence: CSVVEPGTEAFF. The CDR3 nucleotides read TGCAGCGTTGTCGAGCCGGGCACTGAAGCTTTCTTT.

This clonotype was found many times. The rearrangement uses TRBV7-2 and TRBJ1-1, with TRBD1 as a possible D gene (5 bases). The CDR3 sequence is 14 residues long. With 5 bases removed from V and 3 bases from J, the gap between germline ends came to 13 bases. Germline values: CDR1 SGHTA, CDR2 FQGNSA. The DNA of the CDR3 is TGTGCCAGCAGCCCTAGAGCGGGGGACACTGAAGCTTTCTTT. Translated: CASSPRAGDTEAFF.

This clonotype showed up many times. CDR3 residues: CASSRVRTSTDTQYF. CDR3 DNA: TGTGCCAGCAGCCGCGTCAGGACTAGCACAGATACGCAGTATTTT. The chain is built from TRBV5-5 and TRBJ2-3; D perhaps matches TRBD2 (5 bases). The CDR3 is 15 amino acids. The germline CDR1 and CDR2 sequences are SGHKS and YYEKEE (reference sequence). The V gene lost 4 bases and the J gene lost 0 bases, with 12 bases spanning the gap.

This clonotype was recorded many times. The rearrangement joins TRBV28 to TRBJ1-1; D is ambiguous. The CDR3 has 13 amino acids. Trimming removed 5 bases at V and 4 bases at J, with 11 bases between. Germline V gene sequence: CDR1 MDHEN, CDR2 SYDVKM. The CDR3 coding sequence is TGTGCCAGCAGTCAGGTGGGTGTCACTGAAGCTTTCTTT. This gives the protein CASSQVGVTEAFF.